This T cell receptor beta chain was recovered during a study of Graves' ophthalmopathy and Graves' hyperthyroidism. This clonotype was picked up many times. The antigen is not known. This CDR3 has 12 residues. V lost 3 bases to trimming and J lost 7 bases, with 6 bases between them. Regarding the study as a whole: Ophthalmopathy progression cases were predicted by the model with 60% to 71% sensitivity and 72% to 80% specificity.

The TCR beta CDR3 regions underwent amplification from RNA transcripts. Amplification began with first-round RT-PCR using HTBI primers, then second-round multiplex PCR was performed. TCRdb passed the multiplex PCR reads through MiXCR, listing each CDR3 protein once. The sample consists of about 220,000 distinct CDR3 sequences, 20% to 25% of them appearing once. The sample consisted of peripheral blood. The receptor's source is a woman aged 50 to 60 with Graves' ophthalmopathy. The gene calls are TRBV12-3 or TRBV12-4 and TRBJ2-2; D unclear. CDR3 residues: CASSFEFGELFF. CDR3 DNA: TGTGCCAGCAGTTTCGAGTTCGGGGAGCTGTTTTTT.